One and the same sample provided the 27 T cell receptor beta chains below, sequenced in a study of tumor-infiltrating lymphocytes in glioblastoma multiforme. Three nested ARM-PCR rounds with V-beta and C-beta primers built TCRB libraries. From the multiplex PCR reads, TCRdb called clonotypes with MiXCR, one entry per CDR3 protein. This sample has 9,000 to 10,000 distinct CDR3 sequences; just over 65% occur once, and the top ten carry 45% to 65%. Material for sequencing was brain tumor tissue. The receptors shown here come from a male donor with glioblastoma.

This clonotype was seen once. The V call is TRBV4-1, the J call TRBJ1-6; D not resolved. V lost 11 bases, J lost 12 bases, and 26 bases lay in between. The CDR3 runs to 15 residues. The germline CDR1 and CDR2 sequences are MGHRA and YSYEKL. The CDR3 nucleotides are TGCGCCCGCCAAAACATGGCATCTGGGGTTTTACCCCTCCACTTT. This encodes CARQNMASGVLPLHF.

This chain joins TRBV20-1 and TRBJ2-1; 8 bases align to TRBD2. The CDR3 length is 13 residues. Germline assignment: CDR1 DFQATT and CDR2 SNEGSKA (reference sequence). V dropped 5 bases and J dropped 4; count of bases not matched to a gene: 4. CDR3 nucleotides: TGCAGTGCTCATAGCGGGGAGTACAATGAGCAGTTCTTC. This sequence encodes CSAHSGEYNEQFF.

The chain uses TRBV6-2 or TRBV6-3 and TRBJ2-3; D perhaps matches TRBD1 (5 bases). The J call could be wrong; TRBJ1-5 is a better fit for the DNA end. Germline-derived CDR1 and CDR2 are MNHEY and SVGEGT. CDR3 length equals 14 residues. CDR3 DNA: TGTGCCAGCAGCACGACACCGGACACAAATACGCAGCATTTT. This translates into CASSTTPDTNTQHF.

Comments on this clonotype: Lacking the conserved final phenylalanine or tryptophan, this CDR3 likely reflects a read error. The chain is built from TRBV7-9 and TRBJ2-2; unclear D gene. This CDR3 comprises 15 residues. The germline V gene has CDR1 SEHNR and CDR2 FQNEAQ (reference sequence). V lost 1 base to trimming and J lost 4 bases, with 10 bases between them. The CDR3 is CASSLEGLGTGELFL. The CDR3 bases are TGTGCCAGCAGCTTAGAAGGGCTTGGCACCGGGGAGCTGTTTTTA.

The sample holds one count of this clonotype. The chain employs TRBV20-1 and TRBJ2-2; D is undetermined. The CDR3 extends over 11 amino acids. Trimming pared 1 base from V and 6 bases from J, leaving 3 bases between. Looked up from germline, CDR1 is DFQATT and CDR2 is SNEGSKA (reference sequence). CDR3 DNA sequence: TGCAGTGCTAGAGGGGCCGGGGAGCTGTTTTTT. Translating gives CSARGAGELFF.

This clonotype was seen only a few times. Germline is not matched at one junction end, which may reflect a read error. The chain recombines TRBV20-1 with TRBJ2-4; 10 bases align to TRBD1. CDR1 is DFQATT and CDR2 is SNEGSKA in the germline V gene (reference sequence). This CDR3 has 19 residues. DNA of the CDR3: TGCAGTGCTAGAGGCCCGGACAGGGGGATCCGGAAAGCCAAAAACATTCAGAACTTC. As protein: CSARGPDRGIRKAKNIQNF.

This clonotype was seen just once. The CDR3 end shows no conserved phenylalanine or tryptophan, and so a read error is likely. The chain carries TRBV13 and TRBJ2-6; a possible D gene is TRBD1 (6 bases). Germline V gene sequence: CDR1 PRHDT, CDR2 FYEKMQ (reference sequence). This CDR3 comprises 16 residues. The CDR3 sequence: CASSDPDRSGANVLTL. The CDR3 coding sequence is TGTGCTAGCAGCGATCCCGACAGGTCTGGGGCCAACGTCCTGACTTTG.

With regard to this clonotype: Likely a read error: the CDR3 ends without its conserved phenylalanine or tryptophan. DNA for the CDR3: TGTAGCGTTGTGGGGGGCAAGGGCTTCTACGAGCAGTACTTG. This sequence encodes CSVVGGKGFYEQYL. The gene calls are TRBV29-1 and TRBJ2-7; D is tentatively TRBD1 or TRBD2 (6 bases each). This CDR3 is built from 14 residues. Germline CDR1 is SQVTM and CDR2 is ANQGSEA.

Details on this clonotype: No conserved phenylalanine or tryptophan ends this CDR3, so it is likely a read error. The chain links TRBV14 to TRBJ2-4, with D perhaps matching TRBD1 or TRBD2 (6 bases each). The germline V gene has CDR1 SGHDN and CDR2 FVKESK. This CDR3 has 16 amino acids. The CDR3 is CASSPAGHLAKSIQYI. The CDR3 DNA follows: TGTGCCAGCAGCCCTGCGGGACATCTAGCCAAAAGCATTCAGTACATC.

A word on this clonotype: This likely comes from a read error, as the CDR3 has no conserved phenylalanine or tryptophan at its end. The DNA is left out, because the CDR3 cannot be placed on it with certainty; the CDR3 is given as TCRdb lists it. The rearrangement joins TRBV6-2 or TRBV6-3 to TRBJ2-3. Germline V gives CDR1 MNHEY, CDR2 SVGEGT. The CDR3 comprises 14 residues, both ends counted. CDR3: CASSTTPNTDARYS.

With regard to this clonotype: Germline and junction disagree at one end, which may indicate a read error. V gene TRBV11-2 combines with J gene TRBJ1-1; no clear D gene. The CDR3 contains 14 residues. Germline V gene data show CDR1 as SGHAT and CDR2 as FQNNGV. The CDR3 loop is CASSLWLGQVGAFF. The CDR3 bases are TGTGCCAGCAGCTTATGGTTAGGGCAGGTCGGAGCTTTCTTC.

This clonotype was counted between two and nine times. As the CDR3 is not closed by the conserved phenylalanine or tryptophan, this likely results from a read error. This sequence joins TRBV15 and TRBJ2-3, with 8 positions matching TRBD1. CDR1 is LNHNV and CDR2 is YYDKDF in the germline V gene (reference sequence). The CDR3 has 13 amino acids. Losses at the gene ends were 2 bases for V and 6 bases for J; bases not matched to a gene: 1. The CDR3 loop is CATSRHRGDTQYI. The CDR3 bases are TGTGCCACCAGCAGACACAGGGGGGATACGCAGTATATT.

The chain is built from TRBV12-3 or TRBV12-4 and TRBJ1-2; D gene uncertain. V was cut by 4 bases and J by 8 bases, with 20 bases left in between. The CDR3 consists of 15 residues. CDR3 in amino acids: CASSSGIYLSGGYTF. The CDR3 DNA reads TGTGCCAGCAGTTCTGGCATTTATTTATCGGGCGGCTACACCTTC.

Regarding this clonotype: A read error is likely, as this CDR3 ends without the conserved phenylalanine or tryptophan. The chain recombines TRBV4-1 with TRBJ2-2; tentatively, D is TRBD2 (6 bases). The CDR3 runs to 14 residues. Germline CDR1 MGHRA, CDR2 YSYEKL. CDR3: CASGQDSGSRELFI. For the CDR3, the DNA is TGCGCCAGCGGCCAAGATAGCGGAAGCAGGGAGCTGTTTATT.

As for this clonotype: This CDR3 fails to terminate in the conserved phenylalanine or tryptophan, so it likely reflects a read error. The chain joins TRBV10-2 to TRBJ1-5, with D possibly matching TRBD1 (5 bases). V dropped 5 bases and J dropped 5 bases, with 10 bases sitting between them. The CDR3 is made up of 13 amino acids. Germline V gene data show CDR1 as WSHSY and CDR2 as SAAADI. The CDR3 bases are TGCGCCAGCAGTTGGGGCGAAGATCAGCCCCAGCATTCT. Amino acid sequence: CASSWGEDQPQHS.

As regards this clonotype: Its ends do not fully match the called genes, so a read error is possible. The chain is built from TRBV11-2 and TRBJ2-2, with TRBD2 matching over 7 bases. Germline CDR1 is SGHAT and CDR2 is FQNNGV. This CDR3 comprises 20 residues. CDR3 nucleotide sequence: TGTGCCAGCACCCCCTCATCCAGCCAAGGGCTAGCGGTAAACACCGGGGAGCTGTTCTTT. Translated, it gives CASTPSSSQGLAVNTGELFF.

V and J are TRBV10-3 and TRBJ1-5; weak D call: TRBD1 (6 bases). Germline V lookup: CDR1 ENHRY, CDR2 SYGVKD. The V end was cut by 5 bases, the J end by 7 bases, with 15 bases between. The CDR3 has 14 amino acids. The CDR3 protein is CAISTGRVEQPQHF. CDR3 DNA: TGTGCCATCAGTACAGGGAGAGTTGAACAGCCCCAGCATTTT.

With regard to this clonotype: Given the absence of the conserved phenylalanine or tryptophan at the CDR3 end, a read error is likely. This chain uses TRBV6-5 with TRBJ2-7; no definite D call. The CDR3 length is 13 residues. Germline CDR1 and CDR2: MNHEY and SVGAGI. Trimming shortened V by 3 bases and J by 2 bases, and 8 bases separated the two germline ends. Written as DNA, the CDR3 is TGTGCCAGCAGTTATTCCCGGACCTACGAGCAGTACCTA. This gives the protein CASSYSRTYEQYL.

This clonotype has more than one count but fewer than ten. A much larger clone lies a single base off, so this may be a read error. This chain links TRBV2 with TRBJ1-1; no clear D gene. This CDR3 comprises 13 residues. Germline V lookup: CDR1 SNHLY, CDR2 FYNNEI. V shed 8 bases and J shed 3 bases, with 13 bases lying between them. CDR3 in amino acids: CASHSPMDTEAFF. CDR3 coding DNA: TGTGCCAGCCACAGCCCAATGGACACTGAAGCTTTCTTT.

On this clonotype itself: This could be a read error, since a much larger clone is one nucleotide away. The chain is built from TRBV11-3 and TRBJ1-1; D unclear. Germline V CDR1 and CDR2: SGHNT, YENEEA. CDR3 size: 13 residues. Trimming left V 11 bases short and J 6 bases short, with 19 bases between. The CDR3 DNA reads as TGTGCCTCGGGGTTTAGCTCCTTACCTGAAGCTTTCTTT. Its translation is CASGFSSLPEAFF.

J is TRBJ2-1 and V is TRBV10-2; 9 bases match TRBD2. CDR3 length equals 15 residues. V trimming: 5 bases; J trimming: 2 bases; junction bases outside the gene matches: 4. Germline CDR1 reads WSHSY; CDR2 reads SAAADI. CDR3 protein: CASSLSGSTYNEQFF. DNA for the CDR3: TGCGCCAGCAGTCTTAGCGGGAGTACCTACAATGAGCAGTTCTTC.

This clonotype was found many times. The J gene is TRBJ2-3, the V gene TRBV4-2; no clear D gene. CDR1 is LGHNA, CDR2 YNFKEQ, per germline. The V gene lost 4 bases and the J gene lost 2 bases, with 4 bases spanning the gap. This CDR3 region has 12 residues. The CDR3 loop is CASSLPTDTQYF. CDR3 coding DNA: TGTGCCAGCAGCCTTCCCACAGATACGCAGTATTTT.

This rearrangement joins TRBV20-1 to TRBJ2-5; 9 bases align to TRBD2. Germline V lookup: CDR1 DFQATT, CDR2 SNEGSKA (reference sequence). J lost 11 bases, V lost 5 bases, and 18 bases had no gene match. CDR3 length: 15 amino acids. CDR3 amino acids: CSAGSSGKIGGRQYF. Written as DNA, the CDR3 is TGCAGTGCTGGTTCTAGCGGGAAGATCGGGGGGAGACAGTACTTC.

This clonotype is medium-sized by share. V is TRBV29-1 and J is TRBJ2-1; no definite D call. This CDR3 is built from 11 residues. Looked up from germline, CDR1 is SQVTM and CDR2 is ANQGSEA. V lost 5 bases to trimming and J lost 8 bases, with 10 bases between them. CDR3 DNA sequence: TGCAGCGTTCTGATGGAGTATGAGCAGTTCTTC. This gives the protein CSVLMEYEQFF.

Note on this clonotype: This CDR3 fails to terminate in the conserved phenylalanine or tryptophan, so it likely reflects a read error. The chain joins TRBV20-1 to TRBJ2-2, with D perhaps matching TRBD1 or TRBD2 (6 bases each). Germline assignment: CDR1 DFQATT and CDR2 SNEGSKA (reference sequence). Trimming pared 6 bases from V and 4 bases from J, leaving 15 bases between. The CDR3 runs to 14 residues. CDR3 sequence reads: CSANRDSITGELFV. In nucleotides, the CDR3 is TGCAGTGCCAACAGGGACTCGATCACCGGGGAGCTGTTTGTT.

The V gene is TRBV24-1, the J gene TRBJ2-2; 14 bases are a match to TRBD2. The germline gives CDR1 KGHDR, CDR2 SFDVKD. The CDR3 extends over 22 amino acids. J lost 0 bases, V lost 3 bases, and 14 bases had no gene match. The CDR3 loop is CATSDTRPGLAGVKTNTGELFF. CDR3 sequence (DNA): TGTGCCACCAGTGATACTAGGCCGGGACTAGCGGGAGTGAAGACGAACACCGGGGAGCTGTTTTTT.

Comments on this clonotype: This CDR3 is missing its conserved last phenylalanine or tryptophan, likely due to a read error. The chain employs TRBV11-2 and TRBJ2-7; D not certain. Trimming took off 0 bases at V and 1 base at J, with 7 bases between the two ends. The germline V gene has CDR1 SGHAT and CDR2 FQNNGV. The CDR3 sequence is 14 residues long. CDR3 region: CASSLEAKSYEQYS. CDR3 DNA sequence: TGTGCCAGCAGCTTAGAGGCTAAATCCTACGAGCAGTACTCC.